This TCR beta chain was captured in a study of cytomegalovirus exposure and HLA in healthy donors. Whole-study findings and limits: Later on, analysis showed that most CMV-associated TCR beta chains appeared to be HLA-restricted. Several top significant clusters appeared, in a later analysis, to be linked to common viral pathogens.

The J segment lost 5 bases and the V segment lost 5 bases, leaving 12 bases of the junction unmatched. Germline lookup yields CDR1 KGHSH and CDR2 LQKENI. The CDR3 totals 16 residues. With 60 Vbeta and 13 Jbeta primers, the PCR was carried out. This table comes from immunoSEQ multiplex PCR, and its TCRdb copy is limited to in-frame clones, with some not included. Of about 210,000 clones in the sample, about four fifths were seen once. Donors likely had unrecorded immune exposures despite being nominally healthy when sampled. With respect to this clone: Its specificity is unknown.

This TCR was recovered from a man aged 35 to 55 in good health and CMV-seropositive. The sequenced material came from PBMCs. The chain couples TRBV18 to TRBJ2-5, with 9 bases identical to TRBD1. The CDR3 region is CASSCTATGGMETQYF. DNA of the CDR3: TGTGCCAGCTCATGCACCGCAACAGGGGGCATGGAGACCCAGTACTTC.